The 3 T cell receptor beta chains given below trace back to one sample, sequenced in a study of PD-L1 blockade in urothelial cancer. Generated by immunoSEQ multiplex PCR, the TCRdb table keeps only in-frame clones and is missing some. The profile shows about 36,000 clones, about 80% of them singletons. The time point was: peripheral blood 6 weeks after treatment start. The sequences come from PBMCs, collected around atezolizumab (anti-PD-L1) treatment. These receptors came from a man in his forties with urothelial cancer.

A word on this clone: This sample includes further DNA sequences coding for the same CDR3. The rearrangement joins TRBV7-2 to TRBJ1-1, with unresolved D. The V end was cut by 1 base, the J end by 5 bases, with 11 bases between. The CDR3 sequence is 14 residues long. Germline CDR1 reads SGHTA; CDR2 reads FQGNSA. As DNA, the CDR3 is TGTGCCAGCAGCTTAGAACGGGGAAGAACTGAAGCTTTCTTT. Amino acids: CASSLERGRTEAFF.

The chain joins TRBV7-2 to TRBJ1-2; a possible D gene is TRBD1 (5 bases). The CDR3 runs 14 residues. V lost 7 bases and J lost 2, with 14 bases in between. CDR1 and CDR2 from the germline V gene are SGHTA and FQGNSA. CDR3 sequence reads: CASNPREANYGYTF. CDR3 DNA sequence: TGTGCCAGCAACCCCAGGGAGGCCAACTATGGCTACACCTTC. Drawing the rest from reference TRBV7-2 and TRBJ1-2, the complete variable domain is GAGVSQSPSNKVTEKGKDVELRCDPISGHTALYWYRQSLGQGLEFLIYFQGNSAPDKSGLPSDRFSAERTGGSVSTLTIQRTQQEDSAVYLCASNPREANYGYTFGSGTRLTVV.

This clone showed up just once. V is TRBV14 and J is TRBJ2-7; D is perhaps TRBD2 (5 bases). V lost 4 bases and J lost 4, with 8 bases in between. CDR3 length equals 12 residues. Germline CDR1 is SGHDN and CDR2 is FVKESK. In DNA, the CDR3 is TGTGCCAGCAGCCTTAGCGCTTACGAGCAGTACTTC. It encodes CASSLSAYEQYF.